A single TCR beta chain is shown here with its context. The sample comes from a study of OX40 agonist ivuxolimab in advanced cancers. Overall study context: Those treated in dose escalation had hepatocellular carcinoma, melanoma, renal cell cancer or head and neck cancer. Averaging approximately 60 years in age, with a range of about 23 to 90, the cohort was about 85% male.

Assay: immunoSEQ multiplex PCR; the TCRdb copy retains only in-frame clones and omits some. Of more than 20,000 clones in the sample, approximately 88% were seen once. Specimen: CD4+ or CD8+ T cells sorted from blood, collected in a trial of the OX40 agonist ivuxolimab. The sequence derives from an adult with an advanced solid tumor such as melanoma, head and neck, liver or kidney cancer.

The CDR3 here is CASSESQGWLMTEAFF. The CDR3 nucleotides are TGTGCCAGCAGTGAATCGCAGGGGTGGCTTATGACTGAAGCTTTCTTT. The V call is TRBV25-1, the J call TRBJ1-1, with D tentatively TRBD1 (6 bases). Germline V lookup: CDR1 MGHDK, CDR2 SYGVNS. Deletions cut 1 base from V and 5 bases from J, with 17 bases between. The CDR3 runs 16 residues. Together with reference TRBV25-1 and TRBJ1-1, the CDR3 gives the full variable domain: EADIYQTPRYLVIGTGKKITLECSQTMGHDKMYWYQQDPGMELHLIHYSYGVNSTEKGDLSSESTVSRIRTEHFPLTLESARPSHTSQYLCASSESQGWLMTEAFFGQGTRLTVV.